A selection of T cell receptor beta chains follows, all from one sample in a study of T cells in narcolepsy. Sequenced by immunoSEQ multiplex PCR; TCRdb stores in-frame clones only, minus some. Of some 33,000 clones listed, about 90% are singletons. The sample was CD45RA- memory CD4+ T cells from PBMCs. These receptors came from a human donor with narcolepsy. The CDR3 runs from the conserved cysteine through the conserved F or W. The order of the fields is clone size, J gene, V gene, D gene, CDR3 DNA, CDR3 protein. A D gene is named only where the DNA matches it firmly. Some rows mark clone size as missing; the rest say once, few, many or name a class of expanded clone.

NA TRBJ1-6 TRBV4-2 NA TGTGCCAGCAGCCAAGGACCATTTGGGACACCCCTCCACTTT CASSQGPFGTPLHF
NA TRBJ1-2 TRBV6-1 TRBD1 TGTGCCAGCAGCACGACAGGGAGCTATGGCTACACCTTC CASSTTGSYGYTF
NA TRBJ1-3 TRBV5-1 NA TGCGCCAGCAGCTCGGACAACACTGGAAACACCATATATTTT CASSSDNTGNTIYF
few TRBJ2-5 TRBV11-3 NA TGTGCCAGCAGCTTCGGCGGGGAAGAGACCCAGTACTTC CASSFGGEETQYF
NA TRBJ2-2 TRBV27 NA TGTGCCAGCAGTTTACCAGGGGTCAAAAAAAGGGAGCTGTTTTTT CASSLPGVKKRELFF
NA TRBJ2-2 TRBV13 NA TGTGCCAGCAGCCAGGGAGACCGGGAGCTGTTTTTT CASSQGDRELFF
NA TRBJ2-3 TRBV7-6 NA TGTGCCAGCAGCTTAGAAGCTGGCAGGGCAGGCACAGATACGCAGTATTTT CASSLEAGRAGTDTQYF
NA TRBJ2-5 TRBV6-6 TRBD1 TGTGCCAGCAGCAGACAGGGGCGTAGGGAGACCCAGTACTTC CASSRQGRRETQYF
NA TRBJ1-3 TRBV4-1 NA TGCGCCAGCAGCCAACTTGGATCTTTCGGAAACACCATATATTTT CASSQLGSFGNTIYF
NA TRBJ1-4 TRBV5-1 NA TGCGCCAGCACCCCTGGCGATGTGAATGAAAAACTGTTTTTT CASTPGDVNEKLFF
NA TRBJ2-7 TRBV6-5 TRBD1 TGTGCCAGCACCAAGCGGACAGGGGACTACGAGCAGTACTTC CASTKRTGDYEQYF
NA TRBJ2-7 TRBV5-6 NA TGTGCCAGCAGCTGGGGCCCAACTGGGGGGATCTACGAGCAGTACTTC CASSWGPTGGIYEQYF
NA TRBJ1-2 TRBV6-6 NA TGTGCCAGCAGCCCCGGGACTAACTATGGCTACACCTTC CASSPGTNYGYTF
NA TRBJ1-5 TRBV2 NA TGTGCCAGCAGTCCCCCGGGGGGGTTTAATCAGCCCCAGCATTTT CASSPPGGFNQPQHF
NA TRBJ1-1 TRBV6-6 TRBD1 TGTGCCAGCAGTTTGACAGGGCCGGGCACTGAAGCTTTCTTT CASSLTGPGTEAFF
NA TRBJ2-7 TRBV5-4 NA TGTGCCAGCAGCCCCGGGCCCCTCTACGAGCAGTACTTC CASSPGPLYEQYF
NA TRBJ2-5 TRBV7-9 NA NA CASSFLAVGETQYF
NA TRBJ1-6 TRBV6-1 NA TGTGCCAGCAGCCCCAGGAACTCGGGCGTGCCCCTCCACTTT CASSPRNSGVPLHF
few TRBJ1-2 TRBV6-6 NA TGTGCCAGCAGTTATCGGGGGTCTAACTATGGCTACACCTTC CASSYRGSNYGYTF
few TRBJ2-3 TRBV2 NA TGTGCCAGCAACCCTAGGGCTAGCACAGATACGCAGTATTTT CASNPRASTDTQYF
few TRBJ2-7 TRBV28 NA TGTGCCAGCCGAGGAGCCGGTAACTCCTACGAGCAGTACTTC CASRGAGNSYEQYF
NA TRBJ2-2 TRBV18 NA TGTGCCAGCTCACGACAGATATTGGACACCGGGGAGCTGTTTTTT CASSRQILDTGELFF
NA TRBJ2-3 TRBV5-6 TRBD1 TGTGCCAGCAGCTACGACAGGGGAACAGATACGCAGTATTTT CASSYDRGTDTQYF
NA TRBJ2-5 TRBV27 NA TGTGCCAGCAGCCAGTCGGTTTATTCGGAGACCCAGTACTTC CASSQSVYSETQYF
once TRBJ2-2 TRBV5-1 NA TGCGCCAGCAGCTTGATGCGGGGGAACACCGGGGAGCTGTTTTTT CASSLMRGNTGELFF
NA TRBJ2-1 TRBV5-1 NA TGCGCCAGCAGCTTCCGGGAGTTCTACAATGAGCAGTTCTTC CASSFREFYNEQFF
NA TRBJ1-2 TRBV4-3 NA TGCGCCAGCAGCCAAGTCAGATCCTATGGCTACACCTTC CASSQVRSYGYTF
NA TRBJ1-2 TRBV5-1 TRBD1 TGCGCCAGCGACCCGGGACAGGGAGGGTATGGCTACACCTTC CASDPGQGGYGYTF
few TRBJ2-5 TRBV15 NA TGTGCCACCAGCACCAATGGTGGAGAGACCCAGTACTTC CATSTNGGETQYF
NA TRBJ1-1 TRBV4-1 NA TGCGCCAGCAGCTCAGGGAGGACTGAAGCTTTCTTT CASSSGRTEAFF
NA TRBJ1-6 TRBV6-4 NA TGTGCCAGCAGCTACGCCGCCGGCCGCTCACCCCTCCACTTT CASSYAAGRSPLHF
NA TRBJ1-4 TRBV30 NA TGTGCCTGGAGTGCCTCTGGGGGCGTGGATGAAAAACTGTTTTTT CAWSASGGVDEKLFF
NA TRBJ2-7 TRBV5-1 TRBD2 TGCGCCAGCAGCCCGGGACTAGCGGGAGGCCCAGGGTACGAGCAGTACTTC CASSPGLAGGPGYEQYF
NA TRBJ1-3 TRBV9 TRBD1 TGTGCCAGCAGCGCAACCGGGACAGGGGGCGCGATAACTGGAAACACCATATATTTT CASSATGTGGAITGNTIYF
once TRBJ1-3 TRBV6-4 NA TGTGCCAGCAGTGGGACAGTCTCTGGAAACACCATATATTTT CASSGTVSGNTIYF
NA TRBJ2-1 TRBV5-1 TRBD2 TGCGCCAGCAGCCCAGGGGGACTAGCGGGAGGGCGTGAGCAGTTCTTC CASSPGGLAGGREQFF
NA TRBJ2-1 TRBV6-1 TRBD2 TGTGCCAGCAGTGAAGCAATCCTAGCGGGAGGGGTAAATGAGCAGTTCTTC CASSEAILAGGVNEQFF
few TRBJ2-2 TRBV18 NA TGTGCCAGCTCACCATGGTCATCTGGCACCGGGGAGCTGTTTTTT CASSPWSSGTGELFF
NA TRBJ2-3 TRBV6-1 TRBD2 TGTGCCAGCAGTAAACTAGCGGGGGCAGATACGCAGTATTTT CASSKLAGADTQYF
NA TRBJ1-1 TRBV29-1 NA TGCAGCGGGGGGACACCTAACACTGAAGCTTTCTTT CSGGTPNTEAFF
NA TRBJ2-7 TRBV5-1 NA TGCGCCAGCAGCTGGGGCGGGGGCCAGGGGGGTGAGCAGTACTTC CASSWGGGQGGEQYF
once TRBJ1-1 TRBV5-1 NA TGCGCCAGCAGCACAGGGTACACTGAAGCTTTCTTT CASSTGYTEAFF
NA TRBJ1-1 TRBV7-2 NA TGTGCCAGCAGTCTACAGGGTATGGGCACTGAAGCTTTCTTT CASSLQGMGTEAFF
NA TRBJ2-7 TRBV25-1 NA TGTGCCAGCAGTGAAACGACTAGAGCTCCCTACGAGCAGTACTTC CASSETTRAPYEQYF
NA TRBJ2-3 TRBV30 TRBD2 TGTGCCTGGAGGCGGCGGCCGCCGGGGTCTCTAGCGGGCTATACGCAGTATTTT CAWRRRPPGSLAGYTQYF
NA TRBJ2-3 TRBV10-1 NA TGCGCCAGCAGTGAGTCGGGCAGAGCCACAGATACGCAGTATTTT CASSESGRATDTQYF
NA TRBJ2-5 TRBV7-5 NA TGTGTCAGAAACGCGGGACAGGGAGACGAGACCCAGTACTTC CVRNAGQGDETQYF
NA TRBJ2-5 TRBV15 TRBD2 TGTGCCACCAGCAGAAGAACCGGGACTAGCTCTGAGACCCAGTACTTC CATSRRTGTSSETQYF
NA TRBJ1-2 TRBV29-1 NA TGCAGCCTACAGGATGACGGTCGGCACCGGGGCTACACCTTC CSLQDDGRHRGYTF
NA TRBJ2-7 TRBV7-6 TRBD1 TGTGCCAGCAGCTGGGGACAGGGGGTTCCCTACGAGCAGTACTTC CASSWGQGVPYEQYF
NA TRBJ1-5 TRBV28 NA TGTGCCAGCAGTTCCCCCACGGGACCGGTTTGGCAGCCCCAGCATTTT CASSSPTGPVWQPQHF
NA TRBJ1-5 TRBV6-1 NA TGTGCCAGCAGTGAATTAGAAACCATTAGCAATCAGCCCCAGCATTTT CASSELETISNQPQHF
NA TRBJ2-5 TRBV28 NA TGTGCCAGCAGTTTAGTTGGCCAAGAAGAGACCCAGTACTTC CASSLVGQEETQYF
NA TRBJ2-5 TRBV6-4 TRBD2 TGTGCCAGCAGTGACACTAGCGGGAGTTTCGAGACCCAGTACTTC CASSDTSGSFETQYF
NA TRBJ1-5 TRBV6-1 NA TGTGCCAGCAGTGAGATAGGGCAGGTTGGGCAGCCCCAGCATTTT CASSEIGQVGQPQHF
NA TRBJ1-5 TRBV2 NA TGTGCCAGCAGTGACAGGGGCGTAGGTCAGCCCCAGCATTTT CASSDRGVGQPQHF
NA TRBJ1-2 TRBV29-1 NA TGCAGCGTGGGGGGGGAGCGTATTGGCTACACCTTC CSVGGERIGYTF
NA TRBJ1-2 TRBV30 NA TGTGCCTGGAGTGTACTTGGCGGGGCCAGCGGCTATGGCTACACCTTC CAWSVLGGASGYGYTF
NA TRBJ2-2 TRBV7-7 NA TGTGCCAGCAGCTTAGGGGAGACCGGGGAGCTGTTTTTT CASSLGETGELFF
NA TRBJ2-3 TRBV7-2 NA TGTGCCAGCAGCTTAGGACCAAGCACAGATACGCAGTATTTT CASSLGPSTDTQYF